The present T cell receptor (beta chain) was sequenced within a study of regulatory T cells in long-lasting Graves disease. Study-level results: Persistent Graves' patients showed less TCR diversity than newly diagnosed ones.

V lost 4 bases and J lost 8; bases outside the gene matches: 8. The CDR3 has 14 amino acids. CDR1 and CDR2 (germline): DFQATT, SNEGSKA (reference sequence). This clonotype showed up many times. Its antigen remains unknown. iRepertoire HTBI primers and Arm-PCR of CDR3 regions built TCR beta libraries. TCRdb re-derived calls from the multiplex PCR reads in MiXCR, one entry per CDR3 protein. Of a few hundred thousand distinct CDR3 sequences listed, about 22% are singletons. Specified time point: persistent/refractory GD, antithyroid drugs over 5 years with positive TRAb. PBMCs were the source of the RNA used for TCR sequencing.

The source of this sequence is a female donor with Graves disease. Specimen: peripheral blood mononuclear cells (PBMCs), collected when the disease was refractory, from a patient treated with antithyroid drugs. The chain has TRBV20-1 and TRBJ1-4, with TRBD1 matching 9 bases. The CDR3 bases are TGCAGTGCTACACCGACAGGGGGATGGGAAAAACTGTTTTTT. Protein product: CSATPTGGWEKLFF.